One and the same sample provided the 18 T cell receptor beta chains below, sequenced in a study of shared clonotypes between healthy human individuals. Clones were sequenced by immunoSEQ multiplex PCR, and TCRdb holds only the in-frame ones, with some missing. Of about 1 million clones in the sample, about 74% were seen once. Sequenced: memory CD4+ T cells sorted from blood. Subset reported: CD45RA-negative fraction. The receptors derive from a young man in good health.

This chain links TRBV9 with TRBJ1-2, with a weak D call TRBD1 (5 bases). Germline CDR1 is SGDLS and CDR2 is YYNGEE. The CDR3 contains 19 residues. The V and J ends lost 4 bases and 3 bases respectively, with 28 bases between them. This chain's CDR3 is CASSLQPRAQKGSHYGYTF. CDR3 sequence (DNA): TGTGCCAGCAGCCTTCAGCCCCGGGCCCAAAAGGGGTCTCACTATGGCTACACCTTC.

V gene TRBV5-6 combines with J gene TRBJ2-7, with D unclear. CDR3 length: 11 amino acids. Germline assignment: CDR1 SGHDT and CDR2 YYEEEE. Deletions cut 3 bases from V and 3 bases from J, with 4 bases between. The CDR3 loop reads CASSSNYEQYF. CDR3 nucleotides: TGTGCCAGCAGCTCTAACTACGAGCAGTACTTC. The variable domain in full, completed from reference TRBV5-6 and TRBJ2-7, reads DAGVTQSPTHLIKTRGQQVTLRCSPKSGHDTVSWYQQALGQGPQFIFQYYEEEERQRGNFPDRFSGHQFPNYSSELNVNALLLGDSALYLCASSSNYEQYFGPGTRLTVT.

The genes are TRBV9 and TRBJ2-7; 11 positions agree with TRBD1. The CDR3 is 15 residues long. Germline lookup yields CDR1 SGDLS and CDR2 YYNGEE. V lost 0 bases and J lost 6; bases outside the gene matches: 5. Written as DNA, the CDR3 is TGTGCCAGCAGCGTAGGGACAGGGGGCCGGGGCGAGCAGTACTTC. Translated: CASSVGTGGRGEQYF.

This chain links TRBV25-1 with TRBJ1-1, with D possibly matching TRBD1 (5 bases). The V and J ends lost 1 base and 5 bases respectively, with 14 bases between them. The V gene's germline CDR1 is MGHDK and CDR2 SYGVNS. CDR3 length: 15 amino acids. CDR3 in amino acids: CASSELGGARTEAFF. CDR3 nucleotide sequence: TGTGCCAGCAGTGAATTGGGAGGGGCGCGAACTGAAGCTTTCTTT.

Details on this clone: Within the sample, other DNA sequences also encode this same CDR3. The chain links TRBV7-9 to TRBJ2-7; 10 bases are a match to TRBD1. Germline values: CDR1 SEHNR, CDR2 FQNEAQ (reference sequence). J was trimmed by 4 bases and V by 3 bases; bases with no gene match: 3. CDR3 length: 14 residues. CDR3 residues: CASSLDRGSYEQYF. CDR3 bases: TGTGCCAGCAGCTTGGACAGGGGGTCTTACGAGCAGTACTTC.

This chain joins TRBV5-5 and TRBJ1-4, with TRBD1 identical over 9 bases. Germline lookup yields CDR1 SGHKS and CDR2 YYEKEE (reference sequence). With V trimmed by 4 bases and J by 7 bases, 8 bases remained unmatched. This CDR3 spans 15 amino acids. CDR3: CASSRTGVRGEKLFF. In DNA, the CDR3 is TGTGCCAGCAGCCGGACAGGGGTTCGAGGTGAAAAACTGTTTTTT.

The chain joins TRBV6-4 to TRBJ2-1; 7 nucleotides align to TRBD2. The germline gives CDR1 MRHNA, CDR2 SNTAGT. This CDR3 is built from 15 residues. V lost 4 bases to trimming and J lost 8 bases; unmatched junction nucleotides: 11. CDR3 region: CASSGGTNFGDEQFF. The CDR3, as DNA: TGTGCCAGCAGTGGCGGGACTAACTTTGGCGATGAGCAGTTCTTC.

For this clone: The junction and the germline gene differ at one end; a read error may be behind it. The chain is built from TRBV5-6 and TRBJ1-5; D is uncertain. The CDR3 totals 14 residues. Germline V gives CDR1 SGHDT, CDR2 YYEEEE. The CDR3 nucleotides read TGTGCCAGCGGCTTGGTGGGGAACAATCAGCCCCAGCATTTT. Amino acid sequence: CASGLVGNNQPQHF.

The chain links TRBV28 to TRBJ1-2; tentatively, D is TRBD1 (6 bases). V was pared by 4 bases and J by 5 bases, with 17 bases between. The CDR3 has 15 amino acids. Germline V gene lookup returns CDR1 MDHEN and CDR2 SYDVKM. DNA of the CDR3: TGTGCCAGCAGTTCGCGAAGGGGGGCAGGGTATGGCTACACCTTC. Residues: CASSSRRGAGYGYTF.

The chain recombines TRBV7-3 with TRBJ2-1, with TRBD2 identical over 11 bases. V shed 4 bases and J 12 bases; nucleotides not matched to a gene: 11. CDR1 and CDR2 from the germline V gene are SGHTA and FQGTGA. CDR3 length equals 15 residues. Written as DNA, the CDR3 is TGTGCCAGCAGCTCTAGCGGGGGGACTCGTGGACGGCAGTTCTTC. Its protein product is CASSSSGGTRGRQFF.

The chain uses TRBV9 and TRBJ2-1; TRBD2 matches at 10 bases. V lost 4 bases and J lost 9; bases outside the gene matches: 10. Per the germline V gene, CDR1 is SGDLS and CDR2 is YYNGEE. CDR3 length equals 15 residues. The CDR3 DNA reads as TGTGCCAGCAGCACCGGGACTAGCGCTGTTAGTGAGCAGTTCTTC. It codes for CASSTGTSAVSEQFF.

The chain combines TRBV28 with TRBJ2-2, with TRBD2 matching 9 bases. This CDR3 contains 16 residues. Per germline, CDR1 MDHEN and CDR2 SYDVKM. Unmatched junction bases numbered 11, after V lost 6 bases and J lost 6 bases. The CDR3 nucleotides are TGTGCCAGCAGCTTACCGGGACTAGCCCTACCCGGGGAGCTGTTTTTT. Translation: CASSLPGLALPGELFF.

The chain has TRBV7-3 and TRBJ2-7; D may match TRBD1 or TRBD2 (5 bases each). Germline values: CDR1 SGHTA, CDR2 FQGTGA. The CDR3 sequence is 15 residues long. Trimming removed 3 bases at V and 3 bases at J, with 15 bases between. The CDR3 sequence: CASSLYRGSDYEQYF. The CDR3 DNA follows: TGTGCCAGCAGCTTGTATCGGGGCAGCGACTACGAGCAGTACTTC.

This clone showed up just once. Here the CDR3 DNA reads TGTGCCAGTAGTATTAGGGGGAACTGGATGTCAGATACGCAGTATTTT. Its translation: CASSIRGNWMSDTQYF. The J gene is TRBJ2-3, the V gene TRBV19; TRBD1 might be the D (6 bases). V lost 3 bases, J lost 4 bases, and 17 bases lay in between. This CDR3 has 16 residues. Per germline, CDR1 LNHDA and CDR2 SQIVND (reference sequence). Supplemented by reference TRBV19 and TRBJ2-3, the full variable domain reads DGGITQSPKYLFRKEGQNVTLSCEQNLNHDAMYWYRQDPGQGLRLIYYSQIVNDFQKGDIAEGYSVSREKKESFPLTVTSAQKNPTAFYLCASSIRGNWMSDTQYFGPGTRLTVL.

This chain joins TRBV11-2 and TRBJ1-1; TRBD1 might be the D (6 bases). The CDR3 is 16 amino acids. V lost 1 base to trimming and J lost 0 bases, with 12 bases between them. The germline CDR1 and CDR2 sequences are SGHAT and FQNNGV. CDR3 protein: CASSLAGARMNTEAFF. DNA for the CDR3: TGTGCCAGCAGCTTAGCAGGGGCTCGAATGAACACTGAAGCTTTCTTT.

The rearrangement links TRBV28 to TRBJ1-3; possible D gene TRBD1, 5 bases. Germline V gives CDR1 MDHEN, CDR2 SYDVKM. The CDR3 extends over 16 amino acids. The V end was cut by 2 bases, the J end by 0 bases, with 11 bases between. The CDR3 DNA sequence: TGTGCCAGCAGTTTAATACAGGCGAGCTCTGGAAACACCATATATTTT. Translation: CASSLIQASSGNTIYF.

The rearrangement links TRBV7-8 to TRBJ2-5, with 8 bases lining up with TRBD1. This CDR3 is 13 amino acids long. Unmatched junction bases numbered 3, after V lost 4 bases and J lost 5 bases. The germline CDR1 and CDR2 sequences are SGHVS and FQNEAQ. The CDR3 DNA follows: TGTGCCAGCAGCTGGACAGGGTTGGAGACCCAGTACTTC. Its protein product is CASSWTGLETQYF.

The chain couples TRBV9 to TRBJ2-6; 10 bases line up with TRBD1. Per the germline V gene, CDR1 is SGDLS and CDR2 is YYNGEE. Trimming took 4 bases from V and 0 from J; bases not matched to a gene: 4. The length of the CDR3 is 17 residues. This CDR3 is CASSPGQGTSGANVLTF. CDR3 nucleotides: TGTGCCAGCAGCCCGGGACAGGGGACCTCTGGGGCCAACGTCCTGACTTTC.